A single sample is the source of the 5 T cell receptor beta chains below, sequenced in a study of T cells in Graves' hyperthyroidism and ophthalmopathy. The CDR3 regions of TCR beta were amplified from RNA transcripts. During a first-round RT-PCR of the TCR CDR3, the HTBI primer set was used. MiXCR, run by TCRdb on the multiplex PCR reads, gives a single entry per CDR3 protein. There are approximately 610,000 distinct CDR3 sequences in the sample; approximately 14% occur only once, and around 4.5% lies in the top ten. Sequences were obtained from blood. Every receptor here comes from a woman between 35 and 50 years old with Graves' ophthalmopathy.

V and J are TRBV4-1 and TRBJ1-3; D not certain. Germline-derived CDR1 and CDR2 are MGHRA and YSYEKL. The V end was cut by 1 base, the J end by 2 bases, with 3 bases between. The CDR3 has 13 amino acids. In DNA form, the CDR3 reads TGCGCCAGCAGCCAAGTCGCTGGAAACACCATATATTTT. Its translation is CASSQVAGNTIYF.

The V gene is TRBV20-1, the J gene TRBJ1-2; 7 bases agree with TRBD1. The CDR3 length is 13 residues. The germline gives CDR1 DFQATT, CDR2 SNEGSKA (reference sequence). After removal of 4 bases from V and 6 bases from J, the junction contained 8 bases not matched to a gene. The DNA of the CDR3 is TGCAGTGCTACTAGACAGGGAGGAAATGGCTACACCTTC. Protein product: CSATRQGGNGYTF.

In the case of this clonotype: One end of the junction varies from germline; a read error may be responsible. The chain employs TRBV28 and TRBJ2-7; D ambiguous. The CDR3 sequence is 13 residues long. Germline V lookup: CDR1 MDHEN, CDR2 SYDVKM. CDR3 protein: CASSPEVPGRRHF. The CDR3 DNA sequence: TGTGCCAGCAGCCCCGAGGTCCCCGGAAGGCGTCACTTC.

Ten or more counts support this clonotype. Here the CDR3 reads CASSIDRATGELFF. DNA for the CDR3: TGTGCCAGCAGCATCGACAGGGCCACCGGGGAGCTGTTTTTT. The chain couples TRBV13 to TRBJ2-2; 7 bases agree with TRBD1. This CDR3 is built from 14 residues. The ends lost 5 bases at V and 4 bases at J; junction bases unmatched: 4. Germline CDR1 reads PRHDT; CDR2 reads FYEKMQ (reference sequence).

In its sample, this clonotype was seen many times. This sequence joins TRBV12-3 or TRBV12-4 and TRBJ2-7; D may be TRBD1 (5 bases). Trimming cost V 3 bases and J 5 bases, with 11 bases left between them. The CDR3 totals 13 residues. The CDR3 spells CASSFSRDHEQYF. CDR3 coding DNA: TGTGCCAGCAGTTTTAGCAGGGATCACGAGCAGTACTTC.